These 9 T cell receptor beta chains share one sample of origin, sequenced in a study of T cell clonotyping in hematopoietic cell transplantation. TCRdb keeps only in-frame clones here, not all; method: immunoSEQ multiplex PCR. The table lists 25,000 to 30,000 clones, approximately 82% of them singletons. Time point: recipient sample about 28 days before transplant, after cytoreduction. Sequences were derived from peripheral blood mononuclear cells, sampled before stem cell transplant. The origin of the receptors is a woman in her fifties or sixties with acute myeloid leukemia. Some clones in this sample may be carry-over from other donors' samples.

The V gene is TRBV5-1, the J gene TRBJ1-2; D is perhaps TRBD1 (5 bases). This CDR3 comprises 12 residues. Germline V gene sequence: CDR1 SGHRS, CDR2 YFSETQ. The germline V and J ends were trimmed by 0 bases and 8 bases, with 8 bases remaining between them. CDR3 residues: CASSLDPGGYTF. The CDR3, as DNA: TGCGCCAGCAGCTTGGACCCAGGGGGCTACACCTTC.

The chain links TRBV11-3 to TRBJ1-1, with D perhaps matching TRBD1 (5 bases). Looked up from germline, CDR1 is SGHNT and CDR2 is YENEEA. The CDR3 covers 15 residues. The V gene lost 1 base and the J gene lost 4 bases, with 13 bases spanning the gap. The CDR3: CASSLGGDLGTEAFF. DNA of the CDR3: TGTGCCAGCAGCTTAGGAGGGGACTTGGGCACTGAAGCTTTCTTT.

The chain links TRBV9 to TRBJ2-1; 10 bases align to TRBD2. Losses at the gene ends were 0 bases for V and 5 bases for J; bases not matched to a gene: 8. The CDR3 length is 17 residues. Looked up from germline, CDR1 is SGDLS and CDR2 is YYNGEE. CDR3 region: CASSVGPERGGDNEQFF. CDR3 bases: TGTGCCAGCAGCGTAGGCCCCGAGCGGGGGGGGGACAATGAGCAGTTCTTC.

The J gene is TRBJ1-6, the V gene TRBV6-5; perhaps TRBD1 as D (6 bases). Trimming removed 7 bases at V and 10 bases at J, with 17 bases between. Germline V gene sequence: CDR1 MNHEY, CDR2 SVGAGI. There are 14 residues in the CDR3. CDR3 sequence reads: CASTTGYGDSPLHF. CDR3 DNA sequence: TGTGCCAGCACTACAGGGTATGGGGACTCACCCCTCCACTTT.

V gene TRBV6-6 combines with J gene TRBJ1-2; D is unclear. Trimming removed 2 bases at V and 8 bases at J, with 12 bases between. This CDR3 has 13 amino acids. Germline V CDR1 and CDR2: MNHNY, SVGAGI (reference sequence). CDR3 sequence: CASSYGPVTGYTF. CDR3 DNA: TGTGCCAGCAGTTACGGGCCGGTTACGGGCTACACCTTC.

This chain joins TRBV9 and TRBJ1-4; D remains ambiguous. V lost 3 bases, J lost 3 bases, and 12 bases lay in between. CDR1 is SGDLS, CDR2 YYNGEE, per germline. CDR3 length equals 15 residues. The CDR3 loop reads CASSASAGANEKLFF. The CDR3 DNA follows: TGTGCCAGCAGCGCATCGGCGGGAGCTAATGAAAAACTGTTTTTT.

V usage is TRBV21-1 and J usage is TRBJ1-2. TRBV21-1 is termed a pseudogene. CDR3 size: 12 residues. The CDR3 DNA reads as TGTGCCAGCAGAAGCCACGGGCACGACTACACCTTC. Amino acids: CASRSHGHDYTF.

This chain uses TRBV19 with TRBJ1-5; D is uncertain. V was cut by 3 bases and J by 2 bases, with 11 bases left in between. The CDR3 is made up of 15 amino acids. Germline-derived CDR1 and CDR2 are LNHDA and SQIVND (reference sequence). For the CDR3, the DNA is TGTGCCAGTAGTATCGTAGTTGAGGGCAATCAGCCCCAGCATTTT. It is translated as CASSIVVEGNQPQHF.

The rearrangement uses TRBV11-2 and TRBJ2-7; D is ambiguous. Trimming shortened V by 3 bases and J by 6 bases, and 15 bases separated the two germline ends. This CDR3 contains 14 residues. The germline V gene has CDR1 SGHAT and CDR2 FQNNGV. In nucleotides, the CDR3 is TGTGCCAGCAGCTTTTCTACAAGGCGGCGCGAGCAGTACTTC. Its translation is CASSFSTRRREQYF.